This T cell receptor (beta chain) emerged from a study of OX40 agonist ivuxolimab in advanced cancers. About the research overall: As their treatment, patients were administered ivuxolimab, an agonistic anti-OX40 (CD134) antibody.

Germline assignment: CDR1 SEHNR and CDR2 FQNEAQ (reference sequence). The CDR3 spans 17 residues. Trimming at V came to 4 bases and at J to 0 bases, leaving 10 bases not matched to a gene. Sequencing used immunoSEQ multiplex PCR; TCRdb keeps in-frame clones, though not all of them. The repertoire holds tens of thousands of clones, with 70% to 90% as singletons. The clonotype was recovered from an adult with an advanced solid tumor such as melanoma, head and neck, liver or kidney cancer. The input for sequencing was CD4+ or CD8+ T cells sorted from blood, taken in a trial of the OX40 agonist ivuxolimab. The chain combines TRBV7-9 with TRBJ2-5; 8 bases align to TRBD2. CDR3 protein: CASSSARLAGYQETQYF. CDR3 in DNA: TGTGCCAGCAGCTCGGCGCGGCTAGCGGGTTACCAAGAGACCCAGTACTTC.